A single sample is the source of the 10 T cell receptor beta chains below, sequenced in a study of cytomegalovirus exposure and HLA in healthy donors. Primers: 60 Vbeta forward and 13 Jbeta reverse. The data were produced by immunoSEQ multiplex PCR, yet TCRdb's version contains in-frame clones alone and is incomplete. The sample lists around 130,000 clones, 75% to 85% occurring once. Sequencing was carried out using PBMCs. These receptors were obtained from a male donor in good health and CMV-seropositive.

V is TRBV11-3 and J is TRBJ1-1, with D possibly matching TRBD1 (5 bases). Germline lookup yields CDR1 SGHNT and CDR2 YENEEA. This CDR3 has 14 amino acids. V was pared by 4 bases and J by 3 bases, with 12 bases between. The CDR3 nucleotides read TGTGCCAGCAGCTCTAGCCGGGGGGACACTGAAGCTTTCTTT. Translation: CASSSSRGDTEAFF.

J is TRBJ2-1 and V is TRBV15; TRBD1 matches at 7 bases. The V gene end was trimmed by 0 bases and the J gene end by 2 bases; junction bases not matched to a gene: 1. Germline CDR1 is LNHNV and CDR2 is YYDKDF (reference sequence). This CDR3 is built from 15 residues. This CDR3 is CATSRDRGTYNEQFF. The CDR3 DNA follows: TGTGCCACCAGCAGAGACAGGGGGACCTACAATGAGCAGTTCTTC.

This chain uses TRBV4-3 with TRBJ2-1, with D possibly matching TRBD1 (6 bases). This CDR3 has 16 amino acids. V dropped 5 bases and J dropped 0 bases, with 14 bases sitting between them. The germline V gene has CDR1 LGHNA and CDR2 YSLEER. CDR3 residues: CASSGRQGSSYNEQFF. In nucleotides, the CDR3 is TGCGCCAGCAGCGGGCGGCAGGGGAGCTCCTACAATGAGCAGTTCTTC.

This sequence joins TRBV6-1 and TRBJ2-4; 7 bases are a match to TRBD1. V shed 4 bases and J 9 bases; nucleotides not matched to a gene: 9. The CDR3 has 14 residues. Germline V gives CDR1 MNHNS, CDR2 SASEGT. CDR3 sequence: CASSAGQASGIQYF. Here the CDR3 DNA reads TGTGCCAGCAGTGCCGGACAGGCCTCAGGCATTCAGTACTTC.

The chain uses TRBV21-1 and TRBJ1-4. TRBV21-1 is a recognized pseudogene. The CDR3 sequence is 19 residues long. CDR3 protein: CASLSLVRADFATNEKLFF. The CDR3 region has the DNA TGTGCCAGCCTATCCTTGGTTAGAGCCGATTTTGCAACTAATGAAAAACTGTTTTTT.

V is TRBV2 and J is TRBJ1-5, with 7 bases identical to TRBD1. Germline assignment: CDR1 SNHLY and CDR2 FYNNEI. Unmatched junction bases numbered 5, after V lost 6 bases and J lost 0 bases. The CDR3 runs 15 residues. The CDR3 loop reads CASRGGTASNQPQHF. DNA of the CDR3: TGTGCCAGCAGAGGAGGGACAGCTAGCAATCAGCCCCAGCATTTT. Full variable domain (outside the CDR3, taken from reference TRBV2 and TRBJ1-5): EPEVTQTPSHQVTQMGQEVILRCVPISNHLYFYWYRQILGQKVEFLVSFYNNEISEKSEIFDDQFSVERPDGSNFTLKIRSTKLEDSAMYFCASRGGTASNQPQHFGDGTRLSIL.

The chain employs TRBV6-5 and TRBJ2-1, with D perhaps matching TRBD2 (6 bases). The CDR3 runs 14 residues. Germline CDR1 and CDR2: MNHEY and SVGAGI. V was trimmed by 7 bases and J by 9 bases, leaving 19 bases between them. DNA for the CDR3: TGTGCCAGCAAAAAGGGACGGGAGAGGGTTGAGCAGTTCTTC. It translates to CASKKGRERVEQFF.

V is TRBV29-1 and J is TRBJ2-7; TRBD1 aligns across 10 bases. The CDR3 runs to 12 residues. CDR1 and CDR2 (germline): SQVTM, ANQGSEA. The CDR3: CSFDRGRDEQYF. CDR3 in DNA: TGCAGTTTCGACAGGGGGCGCGACGAGCAGTACTTC.

The chain's CDR3 is CASSQSPTPGELFF. CDR3 bases: TGCGCCAGCAGTCAATCGCCCACACCCGGGGAGCTGTTTTTT. This chain joins TRBV23-1 and TRBJ2-2, with D unclear. TRBV23-1 is an open reading frame whose function is uncertain. V lost 0 bases, J lost 6 bases, and 8 bases lay in between. The CDR3 sequence is 14 residues long.

This clone was recorded only once. The V gene is TRBV9, the J gene TRBJ2-7; D might be TRBD1 (6 bases). Germline assignment: CDR1 SGDLS and CDR2 YYNGEE. Between the trimmed V and J ends, which lost 0 bases and 2 bases, there was a span of 12 bases. CDR3 length: 15 residues. CDR3 bases: TGTGCCAGCAGCGTAGCTTGGACAGCAACCTACGAGCAGTACTTC. It specifies CASSVAWTATYEQYF.